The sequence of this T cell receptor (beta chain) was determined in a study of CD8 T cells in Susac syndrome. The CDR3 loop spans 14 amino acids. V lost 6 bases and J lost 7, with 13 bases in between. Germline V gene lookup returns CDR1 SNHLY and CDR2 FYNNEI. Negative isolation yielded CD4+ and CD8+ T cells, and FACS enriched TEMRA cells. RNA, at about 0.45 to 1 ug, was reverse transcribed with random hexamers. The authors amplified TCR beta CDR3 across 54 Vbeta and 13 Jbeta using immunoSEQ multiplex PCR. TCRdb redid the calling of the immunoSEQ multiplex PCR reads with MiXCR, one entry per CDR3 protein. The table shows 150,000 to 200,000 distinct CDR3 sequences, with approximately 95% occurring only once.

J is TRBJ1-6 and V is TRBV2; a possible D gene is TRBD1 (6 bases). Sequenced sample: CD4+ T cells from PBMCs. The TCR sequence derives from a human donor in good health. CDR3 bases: TGTGCCAGCAGCAGGGGCCTCTTAAATTCACCCCTCCACTTT. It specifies CASSRGLLNSPLHF. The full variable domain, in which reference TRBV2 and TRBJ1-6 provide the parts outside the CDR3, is EPEVTQTPSHQVTQMGQEVILRCVPISNHLYFYWYRQILGQKVEFLVSFYNNEISEKSEIFDDQFSVERPDGSNFTLKIRSTKLEDSAMYFCASSRGLLNSPLHFGNGTRLTVT.